Detailed here is one TCR beta chain. CDR1 is SGHKS and CDR2 is YYEKEE in the germline V gene (reference sequence). V was trimmed by 0 bases and J by 2 bases, leaving 7 bases between them. This CDR3 is 14 amino acids long. This entry is derived from a study of blood T cell repertoires in COVID-19. About the research overall: Specimens from acute and convalescent COVID-19 originated in the United States, Italy and Spain.

In the authors' workflow: The authors estimated nucleated cell counts from reference gene primer amplification. TCRdb's table, derived via immunoSEQ multiplex PCR, lists solely in-frame clones and lacks some. V, J and clone size are those of that table, while D and trimming were read from the DNA. The sample records fewer than 35,000 clones, 80% to 90% being singletons. The sequenced sample consisted of peripheral blood. This receptor was identified in a woman in her fifties or sixties with active COVID-19. The chain is built from TRBV5-5 and TRBJ2-3; unclear D gene. CDR3 coding DNA: TGTGCCAGCAGCTTGGCAGCGAACACAGATACGCAGTATTTT. Translated, it gives CASSLAANTDTQYF.